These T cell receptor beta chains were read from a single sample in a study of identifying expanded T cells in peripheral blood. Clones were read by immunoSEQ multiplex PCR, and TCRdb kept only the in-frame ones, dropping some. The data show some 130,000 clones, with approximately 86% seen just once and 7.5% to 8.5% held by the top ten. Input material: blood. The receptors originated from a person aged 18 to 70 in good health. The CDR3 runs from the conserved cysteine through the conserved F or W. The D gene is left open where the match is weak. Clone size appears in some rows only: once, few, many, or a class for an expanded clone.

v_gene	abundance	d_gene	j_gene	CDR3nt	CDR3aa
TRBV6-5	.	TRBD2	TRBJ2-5	TGTGCCAGCAGTCCCGCTAGCGGGGGGAGGGAGACCCAGTACTTC	CASSPASGGRETQYF
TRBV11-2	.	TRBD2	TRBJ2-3	TGTGCCAGCAGCTTAGAGGGGGGACTAGCGGATCAAGGGAGAGCAGATACGCAGTATTTT	CASSLEGGLADQGRADTQYF
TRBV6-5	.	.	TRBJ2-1	TGTGCCAGCAGTTACGGGTTTGTAAGCTCCTACAATGAGCAGTTCTTC	CASSYGFVSSYNEQFF
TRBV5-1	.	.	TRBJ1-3	TGCGCCAGCAGCTTGGGGGCAGGGGCTGGAAACACCATATATTTT	CASSLGAGAGNTIYF
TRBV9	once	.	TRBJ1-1	TGTGCCAGCAGCGTAGGTGGGGGGCTTGTGACTGAAGCTTTCTTT	CASSVGGGLVTEAFF
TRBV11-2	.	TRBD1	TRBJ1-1	TGTGCCAGCAGCTTCAAGACAGGGGGCTTGAACACTGAAGCTTTCTTT	CASSFKTGGLNTEAFF
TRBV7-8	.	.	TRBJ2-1	TGTGCCAGCAGCCCCAATACGTACTACAATGAGCAGTTCTTC	CASSPNTYYNEQFF
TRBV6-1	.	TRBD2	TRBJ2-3	TGTGCCAGCAGTGAACCACTAGCGACTAGCACAGATACGCAGTATTTT	CASSEPLATSTDTQYF
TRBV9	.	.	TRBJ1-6	TGTGCCAGCAGCCTAAGGGACGGAAATTCACCCCTCCACTTT	CASSLRDGNSPLHF
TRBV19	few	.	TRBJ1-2	TGTGCCAGTAGTACCCCGGGGCCAACTTTGGGCTATGGCTACACCTTC	CASSTPGPTLGYGYTF
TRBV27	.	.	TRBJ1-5	TGTGCCAGCAGTTTAAAGAGGGATAGCAATCAGCCCCAGCATTTT	CASSLKRDSNQPQHF
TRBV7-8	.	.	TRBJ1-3	TGTGCCAGCACCGTGGGTGGGAGCTCTGGAAACACCATATATTTT	CASTVGGSSGNTIYF
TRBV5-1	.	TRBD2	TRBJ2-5	TGCGCCAGCAGCTTGATACTAGCGAACCAAGAGACCCAGTACTTC	CASSLILANQETQYF
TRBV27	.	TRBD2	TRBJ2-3	TGTGCCAGCAGTAGCTCTAGCGGGAGCTCAGATACGCAGTATTTT	CASSSSSGSSDTQYF
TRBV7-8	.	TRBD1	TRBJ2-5	TGTGCCAGCAGCGCCAGACAGGGGGAGACCCAGTACTTC	CASSARQGETQYF
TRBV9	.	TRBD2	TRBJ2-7	TGTGCCAGCAGCGTACTAGCGGGAGCCTACGAGCAGTACTTC	CASSVLAGAYEQYF
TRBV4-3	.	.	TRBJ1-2	TGCGCCAGCAGCCAAGATCCCAGGGCGGGCTATGGCTACACCTTC	CASSQDPRAGYGYTF
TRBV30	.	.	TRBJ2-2	TGTGCCTGGATTCATTCCGGACTCCCCGGGGAGCTGTTTTTT	CAWIHSGLPGELFF
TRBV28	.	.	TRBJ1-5	TGTGCCAGCAGGTCCTCTGCTCCCTATCAGCCCCAGCATTTT	CASRSSAPYQPQHF
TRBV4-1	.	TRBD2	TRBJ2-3	TGCGCCAGCAGCCTCGTAAGCTCGAGCGGGGGCACAGATACGCAGTATTTT	CASSLVSSSGGTDTQYF
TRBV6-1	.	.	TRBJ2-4	TGTGCCAGCAGTCAAGGGGGGGTAAACATTCAGTACTTC	CASSQGGVNIQYF
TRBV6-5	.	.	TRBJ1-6	TGTGCCAGCAGGCTGAAAAGCTCCTATAATTCACCCCTCCACTTT	CASRLKSSYNSPLHF
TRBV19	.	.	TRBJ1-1	TGTGCCAGTAGTATTCCGGGGGCGCAGACTGAAGCTTTCTTT	CASSIPGAQTEAFF
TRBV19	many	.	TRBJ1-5	TGTGCCAGTAGTATTTCGCCACCCGGGGATCAGCCCCAGCATTTT	CASSISPPGDQPQHF
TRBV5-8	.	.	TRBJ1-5	TGTGCCGGAACCGGGGGAGACATCGGTTATCAGCCCCAGCATTTT	CAGTGGDIGYQPQHF
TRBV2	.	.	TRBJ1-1	TGTGCCAGCAGTGTTCGAACGGATCAGGCTTTCTTT	CASSVRTDQAFF
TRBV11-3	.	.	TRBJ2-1	TGTGCCAGCAGCTTAGGCCCTGAGCAGTTCTTC	CASSLGPEQFF
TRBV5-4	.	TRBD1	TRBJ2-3	TGTGCCAGCAGGTCCGGGACAGGGAGTACAGATACGCAGTATTTT	CASRSGTGSTDTQYF
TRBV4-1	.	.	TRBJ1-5	TGCGCCAGCAGCCAAAACTCAGGTAGCAATCAGCCCCAGCATTTT	CASSQNSGSNQPQHF
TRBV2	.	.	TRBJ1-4	TGTGCCAGCAGTTATAGGAATGAAAAACTGTTTTTT	CASSYRNEKLFF
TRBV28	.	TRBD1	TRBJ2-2	TGTGCCAGCAGGCTACAGGGGGCAACCGGGGAGCTGTTTTTT	CASRLQGATGELFF
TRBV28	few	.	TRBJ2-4	TGTGCCAGCAGTTCATGGGACGGTCAAGCCAAAAACATTCAGTACTTC	CASSSWDGQAKNIQYF
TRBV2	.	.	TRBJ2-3	TGTGCCAGCAAGTTACTTTTGGATTCAGATACGCAGTATTTT	CASKLLLDSDTQYF
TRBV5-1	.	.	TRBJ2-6	TGCGCCAGCAGCTTGGTCCCACAGCGGGGGGCCAACGTCCTGACTTTC	CASSLVPQRGANVLTF
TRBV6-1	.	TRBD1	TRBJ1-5	TGTGCCAGCAGTCTCCACAGGGGAATCGATCAGCCCCAGCATTTT	CASSLHRGIDQPQHF
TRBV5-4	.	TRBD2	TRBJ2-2	TGTGCCAGCAGCTCCGGACTAGCGGGTCCCACCGGGGAGCTGTTTTTT	CASSSGLAGPTGELFF
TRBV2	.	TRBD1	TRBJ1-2	TGTGCCAGCAGTCCGGGACAGGACTATGGCTACACCTTC	CASSPGQDYGYTF
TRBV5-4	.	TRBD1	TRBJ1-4	TGTGCCAGCAGCGAGACAGGGGAGGATGAAAAACTGTTTTTT	CASSETGEDEKLFF
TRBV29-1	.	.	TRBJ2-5	TGCAGCGGATACAGGGGAGGGGGTCAAGAGACCCAGTACTTC	CSGYRGGGQETQYF
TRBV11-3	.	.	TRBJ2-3	TGTGCCAGCAGCTTAGGCCAAACCACAGATACGCAGTATTTT	CASSLGQTTDTQYF
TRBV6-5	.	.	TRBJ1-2	TGTGCCAGCACCAACCCTGGGGGAGGCGGCTACACCTTC	CASTNPGGGGYTF
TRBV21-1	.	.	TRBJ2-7	TGTGCCAGCAGCTCAACCTCGGCGGGTGGAACCTACGAGCAGTACTTC	CASSSTSAGGTYEQYF
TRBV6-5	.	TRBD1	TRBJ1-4	TGTGCCAGCAGTGTCGGGACAGTAAGGCGGGAAAAACTGTTTTTT	CASSVGTVRREKLFF
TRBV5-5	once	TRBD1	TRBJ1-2	TGTGCCAGCAGCTTGGATCCAGGGGGGAACTATGGCTACACCTTC	CASSLDPGGNYGYTF
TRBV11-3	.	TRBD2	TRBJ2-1	TGTGCCAGCAGCTCCCCCAGACTAGCGCACTACAATGAGCAGTTCTTC	CASSSPRLAHYNEQFF